The 25 T cell receptor beta chains listed next were all sequenced from one sample in a study of T-cell reconstitution after alpha-beta-depleted transplantation in children. As it was prepared, the TCRbeta library received unique molecular identifiers. TCRdb fed the PCR reads into MiXCR, producing one record per CDR3 protein. The sample consists of approximately 1,000,000 distinct CDR3 sequences, around 30% of them appearing once. The specimen was PBMCs, mostly from graft donor cells, collected 360 days after TCRalphabeta/CD19-depleted stem cell transplant. The source of these receptors is a boy under two years old who had a stem cell transplant for SCID, so the T cells may come from the graft donor.

The CDR3 region is CSARAAVGRRALTSYEQYF. The CDR3 DNA reads as TGCAGTGCTAGAGCAGCAGTGGGGCGGAGGGCGCTAACCTCCTACGAGCAGTACTTC. The chain is built from TRBV20-1 and TRBJ2-7; tentatively, D is TRBD2 (6 bases). The CDR3 has 19 residues. Trimming removed 1 base at V and 0 bases at J, with 25 bases between. Looked up from germline, CDR1 is DFQATT and CDR2 is SNEGSKA (reference sequence).

This chain joins TRBV2 and TRBJ2-7; D is ambiguous. Trimming left V 2 bases short and J 0 bases short, with 11 bases between. Per germline, CDR1 SNHLY and CDR2 FYNNEI. This CDR3 spans 15 amino acids. Written as DNA, the CDR3 is TGTGCCAGCAGTGAACGTCAGATCAACTCCTACGAGCAGTACTTC. It specifies CASSERQINSYEQYF.

The chain recombines TRBV5-1 with TRBJ2-2; tentative D call: TRBD2 (6 bases). The germline V gene encodes CDR1 SGHRS and CDR2 YFSETQ. V was cut by 2 bases and J by 3 bases, with 14 bases left in between. This CDR3 comprises 16 residues. The CDR3 spells CASSFNGGGDTGELFF. Here the CDR3 DNA reads TGCGCCAGCAGCTTTAATGGAGGAGGGGACACCGGGGAGCTGTTTTTT.

This clonotype appeared a few times. V gene TRBV6-2 or TRBV6-3 combines with J gene TRBJ2-2; TRBD1 agrees at 7 bases. Germline CDR1 and CDR2: MNHEY and SVGEGT. V dropped 8 bases and J dropped 6; count of bases not matched to a gene: 9. The CDR3 sequence is 14 residues long. CDR3 DNA sequence: TGTGCCAGCCTTACCGACAGGGCGGCCGGGGAGCTGTTTTTT. This gives the protein CASLTDRAAGELFF.

In DNA form, the CDR3 reads TGCGCCAGCAGCTTGGTCCGAGACGCCCAGGGGGCGATCGGTGAAAAACTGTTTTTT. Residues: CASSLVRDAQGAIGEKLFF. The chain links TRBV5-1 to TRBJ1-4; 8 nucleotides align to TRBD1. Germline loops: CDR1 SGHRS, CDR2 YFSETQ. V dropped 0 bases and J dropped 7; count of bases not matched to a gene: 17. The CDR3 covers 19 residues.

The V gene is TRBV27, the J gene TRBJ1-5, with D perhaps TRBD1 (6 bases). V was cut by 0 bases and J by 4 bases, with 10 bases left in between. The V gene's germline CDR1 is MNHEY and CDR2 SMNVEV (reference sequence). The CDR3 runs to 15 residues. CDR3 protein: CASSLSGAPNQPQHF. CDR3 DNA sequence: TGTGCCAGCAGTTTATCGGGGGCGCCGAATCAGCCCCAGCATTTT.

This chain joins TRBV5-1 and TRBJ1-1, with D possibly matching TRBD1 (6 bases). This CDR3 is 16 amino acids long. CDR1 and CDR2 (germline): SGHRS, YFSETQ. The V end lost 4 bases, the J end lost 2 bases, and 18 bases lay between the germline ends. In nucleotides, the CDR3 is TGCGCCAGCAGCCCCCTTACGCGGGGGCCTAACACTGAAGCTTTCTTT. It encodes CASSPLTRGPNTEAFF.

This clonotype appeared many times. J is TRBJ2-2 and V is TRBV12-3 or TRBV12-4; D is perhaps TRBD1 (5 bases). V was trimmed by 3 bases and J by 4 bases, leaving 12 bases between them. This CDR3 spans 15 amino acids. In nucleotides, the CDR3 is TGTGCCAGCAGTTTCGGCAGGGTGGTCACCGGGGAGCTGTTTTTT. Protein sequence: CASSFGRVVTGELFF.

This chain links TRBV9 with TRBJ2-2; unclear D gene. Germline V gene sequence: CDR1 SGDLS, CDR2 YYNGEE. The V end lost 0 bases, the J end lost 4 bases, and 10 bases lay between the germline ends. CDR3 length equals 15 residues. DNA for the CDR3: TGTGCCAGCAGCGTAGGACCGCCGAGCACCGGGGAGCTGTTTTTT. Translation: CASSVGPPSTGELFF.

The CDR3 sequence: CASSQEVVWDAGELFF. The CDR3 DNA reads as TGCGCCAGCAGCCAAGAAGTGGTTTGGGATGCCGGGGAGCTGTTTTTT. The V call is TRBV4-3, the J call TRBJ2-2; D is ambiguous. This CDR3 contains 16 residues. Germline CDR1 reads LGHNA; CDR2 reads YSLEER. V was shortened by 0 bases and J by 6 bases, with 14 bases between the two germline ends.

The chain links TRBV7-9 to TRBJ2-2; tentative D call: TRBD2 (5 bases). Germline assignment: CDR1 SEHNR and CDR2 FQNEAQ (reference sequence). This CDR3 is 15 amino acids long. The V and J ends lost 5 bases and 4 bases respectively, with 14 bases between them. The CDR3 sequence is CASSRKPGSTGELFF. The CDR3, as DNA: TGTGCCAGCAGCCGGAAACCGGGGAGCACCGGGGAGCTGTTTTTT.

This rearrangement joins TRBV4-2 to TRBJ2-3, with 9 bases identical to TRBD2. V lost 5 bases to trimming and J lost 4 bases; unmatched junction nucleotides: 13. The CDR3 length is 17 residues. Germline lookup yields CDR1 LGHNA and CDR2 YNFKEQ. CDR3 coding DNA: TGTGCCAGCAGCAAAGCCCGCAGCGGGGGGTTAGCAGATACGCAGTATTTT. This translates into CASSKARSGGLADTQYF.

This clonotype has a handful of counts. In nucleotides, the CDR3 is TGTGCCACCAGCAGACTACCCGGACAGGGGATGTATGAGCAGTTCTTC. It codes for CATSRLPGQGMYEQFF. V and J are TRBV15 and TRBJ2-1; 9 nucleotides line up with TRBD1. Per germline, CDR1 LNHNV and CDR2 YYDKDF (reference sequence). This CDR3 is 16 amino acids long. V was clipped by 2 bases and J by 8 bases; unmatched bases: 10.

The chain has TRBV4-2 and TRBJ2-3; TRBD2 matches at 12 bases. Germline V gene lookup returns CDR1 LGHNA and CDR2 YNFKEQ. CDR3 size: 18 residues. The trim removed 1 base at V and 2 bases at J, leaving 7 bases unmatched. This CDR3 is CASSQVRTSGDDTDTQYF. CDR3 in DNA: TGTGCCAGCAGCCAAGTTCGGACTAGCGGGGACGACACAGATACGCAGTATTTT.

This clonotype was seen many times. The rearrangement joins TRBV19 to TRBJ2-5; no clear D. Germline CDR1 and CDR2: LNHDA and SQIVND (reference sequence). The CDR3 has 13 amino acids. Trimming removed 4 bases at V and 0 bases at J, with 6 bases between. The CDR3 loop reads CASSTTYQETQYF. CDR3 coding DNA: TGTGCCAGTAGTACCACCTACCAAGAGACCCAGTACTTC.

V is TRBV12-3 or TRBV12-4 and J is TRBJ1-1; D uncertain. Trimming removed 3 bases from V and 1 base from J, with 21 bases in between. This CDR3 contains 18 residues. The CDR3 sequence: CASSFAPGRLRANTEAFF. In nucleotides, the CDR3 is TGTGCCAGCAGTTTTGCCCCGGGTAGGCTTCGGGCGAACACTGAAGCTTTCTTT.

In its sample, this clonotype was seen a few times. The J gene is TRBJ2-7, the V gene TRBV15, with D possibly being TRBD1 (5 bases). This CDR3 spans 13 amino acids. Germline-derived CDR1 and CDR2 are LNHNV and YYDKDF (reference sequence). The V gene lost 5 bases and the J gene lost 1 base, with 9 bases spanning the gap. In DNA, the CDR3 is TGTGCCACCAGCCGAAGACAGTCCTACGAGCAGTACTTC. It translates to CATSRRQSYEQYF.

The chain links TRBV25-1 to TRBJ1-1; D ambiguous. Germline V gene sequence: CDR1 MGHDK, CDR2 SYGVNS. V lost 3 bases to trimming and J lost 1 base, with 18 bases between them. The CDR3 is 17 amino acids. For the CDR3, the DNA is TGTGCCAGCAGTGACCGGCACATCCGGAGTAGGAACACTGAAGCTTTCTTT. Translated: CASSDRHIRSRNTEAFF.

This clonotype has a handful of counts. The chain couples TRBV7-9 to TRBJ1-2; 10 bases match TRBD1. Per germline, CDR1 SEHNR and CDR2 FQNEAQ (reference sequence). V trimming: 5 bases; J trimming: 4 bases; junction bases outside the gene matches: 7. The CDR3 runs 15 residues. This chain's CDR3 is CASSADRGNRYGYTF. In DNA, the CDR3 is TGTGCCAGCAGCGCGGACAGGGGGAATCGCTATGGCTACACCTTC. Full variable domain (rest looked up from reference TRBV7-9 and TRBJ1-2): DTGVSQNPRHKITKRGQNVTFRCDPISEHNRLYWYRQTLGQGPEFLTYFQNEAQLEKSRLLSDRFSAERPKGSFSTLEIQRTEQGDSAMYLCASSADRGNRYGYTFGSGTRLTVV.

This clonotype has only a few counts. The V gene is TRBV12-3 or TRBV12-4, the J gene TRBJ2-1; 7 nucleotides align to TRBD2. With 6 bases clipped from V and 12 bases from J, the junction kept 8 bases outside the gene matches. There are 12 residues in the CDR3. CDR3 amino acids: CASSPYTGGQFF. The CDR3, as DNA: TGTGCCAGCAGCCCTTACACGGGGGGGCAGTTCTTC.

This clonotype was detected ten times or more. The chain uses TRBV6-5 and TRBJ1-6; TRBD1 matches at 9 bases. Trimming removed 0 bases from V and 4 bases from J; junction bases left unmatched: 4. The CDR3 sequence is 17 residues long. In germline, CDR1 is MNHEY, CDR2 SVGAGI. For the CDR3, the DNA is TGTGCCAGCAGTTACTCTGGGGGACAGGGATATAATTCACCCCTCCACTTT. Its protein is CASSYSGGQGYNSPLHF.

V and J are TRBV12-3 or TRBV12-4 and TRBJ2-5; a weak D match, TRBD1 (6 bases). V shed 6 bases and J shed 2 bases, with 10 bases lying between them. The CDR3 covers 13 residues. CDR3: CASRRQEQETQYF. CDR3 DNA sequence: TGTGCCAGCAGGCGACAGGAGCAAGAGACCCAGTACTTC.

The CDR3 loop reads CASISGAPGELFF. CDR3 in DNA: TGTGCCAGCATCTCGGGGGCCCCCGGGGAGCTGTTTTTT. The chain couples TRBV12-3 or TRBV12-4 to TRBJ2-2, with D perhaps assigned TRBD1 or TRBD2 (6 bases each). The CDR3 spans 13 residues. With 7 bases removed from V and 6 bases from J, the gap between germline ends came to 12 bases.

The chain recombines TRBV5-6 with TRBJ1-1, with D possibly TRBD1 on 6 matching bases. This CDR3 is built from 12 residues. Germline V gives CDR1 SGHDT, CDR2 YYEEEE. V gave up 3 bases and J gave up 9 bases, with 12 bases separating them. CDR3 sequence reads: CASSYGGAQAFF. CDR3 sequence (DNA): TGTGCCAGCAGCTATGGGGGGGCGCAAGCTTTCTTT.

This clonotype turned up a few times. The chain has TRBV29-1 and TRBJ2-5, with D possibly TRBD2 on 7 matching bases. Trimming shortened V by 6 bases and J by 1 base, and 18 bases separated the two germline ends. Germline V CDR1 and CDR2: SQVTM, ANQGSEA. The CDR3 sequence is 15 residues long. This CDR3 reads CSVRGAERRQETQYF. For the CDR3, the DNA is TGCAGCGTCCGGGGGGCGGAACGCCGCCAAGAGACCCAGTACTTC.